This passage covers 27 T cell receptor beta chains from one sample sequenced in a study of cytomegalovirus exposure and HLA in healthy donors. The PCR made use of 60 Vbeta and 13 Jbeta primers. Profiled with immunoSEQ multiplex PCR; TCRdb holds only in-frame clones, not every one. In the table there are tens of thousands of clones, 70% to 80% of which are singletons. Sequenced sample: PBMCs. The receptors were sampled from a woman aged 30 to 39 in good health and CMV-seropositive.

This clone was counted a few times. This sequence joins TRBV27 and TRBJ2-5; 8 nucleotides align to TRBD1. The CDR3 sequence is 15 residues long. Germline V gene sequence: CDR1 MNHEY, CDR2 SMNVEV (reference sequence). With 5 bases clipped from V and 5 bases from J, the junction kept 10 bases outside the gene matches. The CDR3 sequence is CASSPANRGKETQYF. The CDR3 coding sequence is TGTGCCAGCAGTCCCGCTAACAGGGGGAAGGAGACCCAGTACTTC.

The chain is built from TRBV30 and TRBJ1-6; D is ambiguous. V was clipped by 3 bases and J by 7 bases, with 16 bases between them. The CDR3 has 15 amino acids. The germline gives CDR1 GTSNPN, CDR2 SVGIG (reference sequence). The CDR3 nucleotides are TGTGCCTGGAGGGAGCAACCCTCCGGGAATTCACCCCTCCACTTT. It codes for CAWREQPSGNSPLHF.

The rearrangement joins TRBV11-2 to TRBJ2-2, with D tentatively TRBD1 (5 bases). The V gene lost 1 base and the J gene lost 5 bases, with 17 bases spanning the gap. Germline V gene sequence: CDR1 SGHAT, CDR2 FQNNGV. The CDR3 is 17 residues long. The CDR3 region has the DNA TGTGCCAGCAGCTTAGGGCAGGGTGGGTTTCCGACCGGGGAGCTGTTTTTT. Translated: CASSLGQGGFPTGELFF.

This clone was seen a single time. The chain employs TRBV10-3 and TRBJ2-5, with 10 bases aligning to TRBD1. This CDR3 region has 15 residues. Germline V gives CDR1 ENHRY, CDR2 SYGVKD. The junction had 4 bases not matched to a gene; V was cut back by 4 bases and J by 2 bases. CDR3 DNA: TGTGCCATCAGTGCTGGGACAGGGGTACAAGAGACCCAGTACTTC. As protein: CAISAGTGVQETQYF.

Only a few counts were recorded for this clone. This sequence joins TRBV7-8 and TRBJ1-5, with D maybe TRBD1 (5 bases). There are 17 residues in the CDR3. Trimming took 1 base from V and 7 from J, leaving 20 bases between them. Germline V lookup: CDR1 SGHVS, CDR2 FQNEAQ. DNA of the CDR3: TGTGCCAGCAGCTTAGGACAGCTCCTTAGGGCAGGGCAGCCCCAGCATTTT. This translates into CASSLGQLLRAGQPQHF. Full variable domain (remainder filled in from reference TRBV7-8 and TRBJ1-5): GAGVSQSPRYKVAKRGQDVALRCDPISGHVSLFWYQQALGQGPEFLTYFQNEAQLDKSGLPSDRFFAERPEGSVSTLKIQRTQQEDSAVYLCASSLGQLLRAGQPQHFGDGTRLSIL.

This chain joins TRBV5-6 and TRBJ1-1, with 11 bases identical to TRBD1. Losses at the gene ends were 1 base for V and 4 bases for J; bases not matched to a gene: 6. The CDR3 has 16 residues. Germline V gene data show CDR1 as SGHDT and CDR2 as YYEEEE. CDR3 in DNA: TGTGCCAGCAGCTTGTTCGGGACAGGGGGTCGCACTGAAGCTTTCTTT. Translation: CASSLFGTGGRTEAFF.

This clone has just a few counts. The chain combines TRBV20-1 with TRBJ1-1; no firm D call. V dropped 2 bases and J dropped 10 bases, with 8 bases sitting between them. The length of the CDR3 is 10 residues. The germline gives CDR1 DFQATT, CDR2 SNEGSKA (reference sequence). The CDR3 here is CSARTGGAFF. The CDR3 DNA sequence: TGCAGTGCTAGAACTGGAGGAGCTTTCTTT.

Regarding this clone: The junction shows a germline mismatch at one end, possibly a read error. The rearrangement links TRBV7-9 to TRBJ1-3, with D hard to call. CDR1 is SEHNR, CDR2 FQNEAQ, per germline (reference sequence). This CDR3 region has 11 residues. In nucleotides, the CDR3 is TGTTCCAGCAGCTTAGGGCCCACCATATATTTT. It is translated as CSSSLGPTIYF. The variable domain in full, with the rest retrieved from reference TRBV7-9 and TRBJ1-3, is DTGVSQNPRHKITKRGQNVTFRCDPISEHNRLYWYRQTLGQGPEFLTYFQNEAQLEKSRLLSDRFSAERPKGSFSTLEIQRTEQGDSAMYLCSSSLGPTIYFGEGSWLTVV.

J is TRBJ1-4 and V is TRBV30; perhaps TRBD1 as D (5 bases). Germline V CDR1 and CDR2: GTSNPN, SVGIG (reference sequence). V lost 4 bases and J lost 3, with 18 bases in between. The CDR3 is 16 amino acids. The CDR3 DNA is TGTGCCTGGACCCTTGTACCCGGGGACTCTAATGAAAAACTGTTTTTT. Translated: CAWTLVPGDSNEKLFF.

The V call is TRBV15, the J call TRBJ1-1, with 7 bases fitting TRBD1. CDR3 length: 15 residues. V trimming: 5 bases; J trimming: 0 bases; junction bases outside the gene matches: 6. Looked up from germline, CDR1 is LNHNV and CDR2 is YYDKDF (reference sequence). The DNA for the CDR3 is TGTGCCACCAGCGTACCGACAGGGCTGAACACTGAAGCTTTCTTT. The encoded protein is CATSVPTGLNTEAFF.

The chain joins TRBV18 to TRBJ1-5, with no clear D. CDR1 is KGHSH and CDR2 is LQKENI in the germline V gene. The ends were cut back, 4 bases at V and 9 bases at J, with 13 bases in the middle. The CDR3 runs to 13 residues. The CDR3 spells CASSLQDRGPQHF. The DNA of the CDR3 is TGTGCCAGCTCACTCCAGGATCGTGGGCCCCAGCATTTT.

This clone appeared a few times. The chain is built from TRBV6-5 and TRBJ1-2; tentative D call: TRBD1 (6 bases). This CDR3 is 14 amino acids long. Germline V CDR1 and CDR2: MNHEY, SVGAGI. Deletions cut 8 bases from V and 0 bases from J, with 13 bases between. CDR3 region: CASGAGAANYGYTF. The CDR3 coding sequence is TGTGCCAGCGGCGCGGGGGCCGCTAACTATGGCTACACCTTC.

The J gene is TRBJ1-5, the V gene TRBV6-1; D is unclear. The CDR3 consists of 12 residues. Germline CDR1 reads MNHNS; CDR2 reads SASEGT. The germline V and J ends were trimmed by 2 bases and 4 bases, with 3 bases remaining between them. CDR3 sequence: CASSERNQPQHF. The CDR3, as DNA: TGTGCCAGCAGTGAACGGAATCAGCCCCAGCATTTT.

With regard to this clone: This same CDR3 is encoded by further DNA sequences in the sample. The rearrangement uses TRBV19 and TRBJ2-6; D ambiguous. The germline CDR1 and CDR2 sequences are LNHDA and SQIVND (reference sequence). The V end lost 6 bases, the J end lost 1 base, and 10 bases lay between the germline ends. The CDR3 is made up of 15 amino acids. The CDR3 is CASRPLESGANVLTF. In DNA form, the CDR3 reads TGTGCCAGTAGGCCCCTAGAGTCTGGGGCCAACGTCCTGACTTTC.

The chain recombines TRBV14 with TRBJ2-7; D remains unclear. This CDR3 has 13 residues. Germline assignment: CDR1 SGHDN and CDR2 FVKESK. Trimming removed 2 bases from V and 0 bases from J, with 5 bases in between. CDR3 in DNA: TGTGCCAGCAGCCAACAACTCTCCTACGAGCAGTACTTC. It is translated as CASSQQLSYEQYF.

The gene calls are TRBV15 and TRBJ1-4; TRBD1 agrees at 8 bases. This CDR3 has 14 residues. CDR1 is LNHNV, CDR2 YYDKDF, per germline (reference sequence). With V trimmed by 0 bases and J by 7 bases, 1 base remained unmatched. The CDR3 nucleotides read TGTGCCACCAGCAGAGACAGGGGGCCTGAAAAACTGTTTTTT. This translates into CATSRDRGPEKLFF.

The chain couples TRBV6-5 to TRBJ1-2, with 8 bases fitting TRBD1. Germline CDR1 MNHEY, CDR2 SVGAGI. This CDR3 spans 12 amino acids. With V trimmed by 5 bases and J by 11 bases, 7 bases remained unmatched. The CDR3 spells CASSLTDRDYTF. The CDR3 DNA reads as TGTGCCAGCAGTCTAACGGACAGGGATTACACCTTC.

This clone was seen just once. The gene calls are TRBV9 and TRBJ2-2, with 8 positions matching TRBD2. Germline values: CDR1 SGDLS, CDR2 YYNGEE. The ends lost 0 bases at V and 6 bases at J; junction bases unmatched: 1. This CDR3 region has 14 residues. The CDR3 DNA follows: TGTGCCAGCAGCGTAGAGGGACTAGCCGGGGAGCTGTTTTTT. As protein: CASSVEGLAGELFF.

This clone has a single count. V and J are TRBV6-5 and TRBJ1-2; 9 positions match TRBD1. Germline CDR1 MNHEY, CDR2 SVGAGI. V shed 6 bases, J shed 4 bases, and the junction held 6 bases outside the gene matches. This CDR3 has 14 residues. This CDR3 reads CASRVGQGIYGYTF. CDR3 bases: TGTGCCAGCAGAGTGGGACAGGGAATCTATGGCTACACCTTC.

V usage is TRBV18 and J usage is TRBJ2-7, with a possible D match to TRBD2 (7 bases). Germline CDR1 is KGHSH and CDR2 is LQKENI. V lost 3 bases, J lost 4 bases, and 28 bases lay in between. There are 19 residues in the CDR3. The CDR3 here is CASSPSERKTFGGLYEQYF. The CDR3, as DNA: TGTGCCAGCTCACCGTCTGAGCGAAAGACCTTCGGGGGGCTTTACGAGCAGTACTTC.

The gene calls are TRBV28 and TRBJ1-4; 7 bases line up with TRBD1. V shed 2 bases and J 8 bases; nucleotides not matched to a gene: 8. Germline V CDR1 and CDR2: MDHEN, SYDVKM. The CDR3 covers 15 residues. In DNA, the CDR3 is TGTGCCAGCAGTTTAGCCCAGGGGGTGAACGAAAAACTGTTTTTT. It is translated as CASSLAQGVNEKLFF.

This chain links TRBV5-5 with TRBJ1-6; 7 bases align to TRBD1. V shed 3 bases and J 7 bases; nucleotides not matched to a gene: 7. The CDR3 length is 15 residues. Germline CDR1 SGHKS, CDR2 YYEKEE (reference sequence). The DNA for the CDR3 is TGTGCCAGCAGCTCTCGACAGGGAGTAAATTCACCCCTCCACTTT. Amino acid sequence: CASSSRQGVNSPLHF.

The chain couples TRBV11-2 to TRBJ1-6; D is possibly TRBD1 (6 bases). From germline, CDR1 is SGHAT and CDR2 FQNNGV. V was clipped by 4 bases and J by 4 bases, with 17 bases between them. The CDR3 is 17 residues long. CDR3 sequence reads: CASSSTGRRTYNSPLHF. The CDR3, as DNA: TGTGCCAGCAGCTCAACAGGGAGAAGGACGTATAATTCACCCCTCCACTTT.

The genes are TRBV2 and TRBJ1-1; maybe TRBD1 (6 bases). Germline CDR1 reads SNHLY; CDR2 reads FYNNEI. Trimming removed 4 bases at V and 4 bases at J, with 13 bases between. The CDR3 has 14 residues. The CDR3 DNA follows: TGTGCCAGCAGTGGTGGGGGCAGGGGCACTGAAGCTTTCTTT. Amino acids: CASSGGGRGTEAFF.

This clone was counted between two and nine times. The chain is built from TRBV15 and TRBJ2-5; weak D call: TRBD1 (6 bases). The CDR3 covers 15 residues. V was clipped by 2 bases and J by 0 bases, with 10 bases between them. Per germline, CDR1 LNHNV and CDR2 YYDKDF (reference sequence). The chain's CDR3 is CATSRTTGNQETQYF. CDR3 DNA sequence: TGTGCCACCAGCAGAACAACAGGGAACCAAGAGACCCAGTACTTC.

V gene TRBV28 combines with J gene TRBJ2-1; TRBD2 aligns across 13 bases. Germline V CDR1 and CDR2: MDHEN, SYDVKM. The CDR3 has 16 amino acids. Trimming at V came to 1 base and at J to 7 bases, leaving 4 bases not matched to a gene. The CDR3 coding sequence is TGTGCCAGCAGTTTATCTGGACTAGCGGGAGTGAATGAGCAGTTCTTC. Translation: CASSLSGLAGVNEQFF.

V gene TRBV7-2 combines with J gene TRBJ1-5, with D unresolved. The CDR3 covers 13 residues. With 5 bases removed from V and 7 bases from J, the gap between germline ends came to 12 bases. CDR1 and CDR2 (germline): SGHTA, FQGNSA. CDR3 sequence: CASSPSSRQPQHF. DNA for the CDR3: TGTGCCAGCAGCCCCTCCTCCCGGCAGCCCCAGCATTTT.